Listed below are T cell receptor beta chains from one sample, sequenced in a study of OX40 agonist ivuxolimab in advanced cancers. The table came from immunoSEQ multiplex PCR; TCRdb's copy has only in-frame clones and leaves some out. The data show about 16,000 clones, roughly 86% seen once. The sample was CD4+ or CD8+ T cells sorted from blood, taken in a trial of the OX40 agonist ivuxolimab. All receptors derive from an adult with an advanced solid tumor such as melanoma, head and neck, liver or kidney cancer. The CDR3 runs from the conserved cysteine through the conserved F or W. A D gene is named only where the DNA matches it firmly. The listing skips clone size in some rows; elsewhere it reads once, few, many or a size class.

j_call	v_call	d_call	clone_size	cdr3_nt	cdr3_aa
TRBJ2-7	TRBV5-1	NA	NA	TGCGCCAGCAGCCAGGACGAGGGCGAGCAGTACTTC	CASSQDEGEQYF
TRBJ1-5	TRBV6-5	NA	NA	TGTGCCAGCAGAGGCTATAGCAATCAGCCCCAGCATTTT	CASRGYSNQPQHF
TRBJ2-3	TRBV10-3	TRBD2	NA	TGTGCCATCAGTGGACTAGCGGGAGTAGGAGATACGCAGTATTTT	CAISGLAGVGDTQYF
TRBJ2-5	TRBV5-1	NA	NA	TGCGCCAGCAGCTTGTACGAAGAGACCCAGTACTTC	CASSLYEETQYF
TRBJ2-1	TRBV20-1	NA	once	TGCAGTGCTAGGGAGGAGAATGAGCAGTTCTTC	CSAREENEQFF
TRBJ1-4	TRBV18	TRBD1	NA	TGTGCCAGCTCATCGCTCGGACAGGAGAATGAAAAACTGTTTTTT	CASSSLGQENEKLFF
TRBJ2-3	TRBV19	TRBD1	NA	TGTGCCAGTAGTAAGCCCCTCTCAGGGGGCCGGAGAGATACGCAGTATTTT	CASSKPLSGGRRDTQYF
TRBJ1-1	TRBV5-1	NA	NA	TGCGCCAGCAGCTATACACTGAACACTGAAGCTTTCTTT	CASSYTLNTEAFF
TRBJ2-7	TRBV7-9	TRBD1	NA	TGTGCCAGCAGCCACCCTCGCAGACAGGGATTCGAGCAGTACTTC	CASSHPRRQGFEQYF
TRBJ2-3	TRBV4-2	NA	NA	TGTGCCAGCAGCCAAGGTCCTGGGGACTCCACCCCTGCCACAGATACGCAGTATTTT	CASSQGPGDSTPATDTQYF
TRBJ1-2	TRBV4-1	NA	NA	TGCGCCAGCAGCTGGGGAACAGACCCCCGCTATAACTATGGCTACACCTTC	CASSWGTDPRYNYGYTF
TRBJ1-2	TRBV5-5	NA	NA	TGTGCCAGCAGCTTGGCCGGGAGGGGCTATGGCTACACCTTC	CASSLAGRGYGYTF
TRBJ2-1	TRBV5-1	NA	NA	TGCGCCAGCAGCTTGGCGTCTAGCGCCGACAATGAGCAGTTCTTC	CASSLASSADNEQFF
TRBJ2-7	TRBV6-6	TRBD1	NA	TGTGCCAGCAGGCCCCCGACAGGGGGCGAGCAGTACTTC	CASRPPTGGEQYF
TRBJ2-7	TRBV27	NA	NA	TGTGCCAGCAGTGGGGCTTATCCCTACGAGCAGTACTTC	CASSGAYPYEQYF
TRBJ2-1	TRBV5-4	NA	once	TGTGCCAGCAGCTTGGCCAGGGGTTCCTACAATGAGCAGTTCTTC	CASSLARGSYNEQFF
TRBJ2-3	TRBV19	TRBD2	NA	TGTGCCAGTAGTATCGGGGGGAACACAGATACGCAGTATTTT	CASSIGGNTDTQYF
TRBJ2-7	TRBV19	NA	NA	TGTGCCAGTAGTATCGGAGGATATTCCTACGAGCAGTACTTC	CASSIGGYSYEQYF
TRBJ1-5	TRBV6-1	NA	NA	TGTGCCATCTCGAAGCTCCATAGCAATCAGCCCCAGCATTTT	CAISKLHSNQPQHF
TRBJ2-3	TRBV5-1	TRBD2	few	TGCGCCAGCAGCTTGCTGGGGACTAGCGGGGGAGATACGCAGTATTTT	CASSLLGTSGGDTQYF
TRBJ2-3	TRBV2	TRBD2	few	TGTGCCAGCAACCAGCGGGGGGGAGATACGCAGTATTTT	CASNQRGGDTQYF
TRBJ2-2	TRBV19	NA	NA	TGTGCCATTAGCGACGGAGGGAACACCGGGGAGCTGTTTTTT	CAISDGGNTGELFF